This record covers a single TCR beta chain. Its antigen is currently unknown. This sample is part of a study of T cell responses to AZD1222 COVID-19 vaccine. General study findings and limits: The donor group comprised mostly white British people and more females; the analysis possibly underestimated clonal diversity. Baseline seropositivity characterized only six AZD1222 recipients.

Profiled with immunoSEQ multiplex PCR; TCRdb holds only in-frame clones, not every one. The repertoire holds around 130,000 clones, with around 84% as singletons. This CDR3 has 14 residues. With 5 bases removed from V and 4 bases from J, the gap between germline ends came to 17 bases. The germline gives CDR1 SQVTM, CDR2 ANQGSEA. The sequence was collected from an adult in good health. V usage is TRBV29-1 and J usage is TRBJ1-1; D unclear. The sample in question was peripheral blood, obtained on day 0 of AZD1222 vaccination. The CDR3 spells CSVLSVLGSTEAFF. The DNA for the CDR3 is TGCAGCGTTTTGTCAGTCTTGGGGAGCACTGAAGCTTTCTTT.